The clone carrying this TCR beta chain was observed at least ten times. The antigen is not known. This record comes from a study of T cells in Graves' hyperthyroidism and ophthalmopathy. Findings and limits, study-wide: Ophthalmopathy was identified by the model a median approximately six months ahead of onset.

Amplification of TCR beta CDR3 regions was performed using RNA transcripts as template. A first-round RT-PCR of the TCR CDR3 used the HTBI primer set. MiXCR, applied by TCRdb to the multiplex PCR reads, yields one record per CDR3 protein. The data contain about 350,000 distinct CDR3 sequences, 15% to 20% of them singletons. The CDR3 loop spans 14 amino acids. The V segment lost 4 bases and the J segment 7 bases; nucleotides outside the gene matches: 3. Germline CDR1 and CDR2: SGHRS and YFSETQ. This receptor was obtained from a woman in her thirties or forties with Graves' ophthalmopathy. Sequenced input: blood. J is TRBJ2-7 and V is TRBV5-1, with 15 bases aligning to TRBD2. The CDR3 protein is CASSPGLAGGEQYF. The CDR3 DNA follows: TGCGCCAGCAGCCCTGGACTAGCGGGAGGGGAGCAGTACTTC.